Following are 18 T cell receptor beta chains from one sample sequenced in a study of CD8 T cells in ankylosing spondylitis. TCRdb reanalysed the 5' RACE reads using MiXCR and keeps one entry per CDR3 protein. Of a few hundred thousand distinct CDR3 sequences in the sample, around 25% were seen once. The source material was blood, either unsorted or a sorted T cell fraction (not recorded which). All receptors derive from a male donor with ankylosing spondylitis or in good health (not recorded which).

This clonotype was counted ten times or more. The CDR3 loop reads CSVVGQRDQPQHF. The CDR3 region has the DNA TGCAGCGTTGTAGGTCAGCGAGATCAGCCCCAGCATTTT. The rearrangement joins TRBV29-1 to TRBJ1-5, with no clear D. The CDR3 consists of 13 residues. The V and J ends lost 4 bases and 5 bases respectively, with 12 bases between them. CDR1 is SQVTM and CDR2 is ANQGSEA in the germline V gene.

This clonotype occurred a few times. The chain employs TRBV10-3 and TRBJ2-3, with a possible D match to TRBD2 (6 bases). CDR3 length: 13 amino acids. CDR1 ENHRY and CDR2 SYGVKD come from the germline V gene. V was clipped by 6 bases and J by 6 bases, with 13 bases between them. The CDR3 sequence: CAIREGSIDTQYF. The CDR3 DNA reads as TGTGCCATCAGGGAGGGGAGCATCGATACGCAGTATTTT.

J is TRBJ2-3 and V is TRBV6-1; 7 nucleotides align to TRBD1. Germline V gene lookup returns CDR1 MNHNS and CDR2 SASEGT. This CDR3 has 16 residues. V lost 5 bases to trimming and J lost 2 bases; unmatched junction nucleotides: 10. CDR3 bases: TGTGCCAGCAGTACGACAGGGTTGGGGCACACAGATACGCAGTATTTT. Its protein is CASSTTGLGHTDTQYF.

In this sample, this clonotype turned up many times. This chain uses TRBV6-5 with TRBJ2-5; D possibly matches TRBD1 or TRBD2 (5 bases each). This CDR3 has 13 residues. V was clipped by 2 bases and J by 7 bases, with 11 bases between them. Germline V gene lookup returns CDR1 MNHEY and CDR2 SVGAGI. CDR3 loop: CASSYGRGGTQYF. DNA of the CDR3: TGTGCCAGCAGTTACGGTCGGGGCGGGACCCAGTACTTC.

The V gene is TRBV10-3, the J gene TRBJ1-2; unclear D gene. Germline CDR1 is ENHRY and CDR2 is SYGVKD. V was trimmed by 11 bases and J by 4 bases, leaving 11 bases between them. The CDR3 totals 11 residues. The CDR3 DNA reads TGTGCCGCTGGAGACGGCTATGGCTACACCTTC. The encoded protein is CAAGDGYGYTF.

The chain carries TRBV6-1 and TRBJ2-7; D assignment may be TRBD1 or TRBD2 (5 bases each). CDR3 length: 14 residues. The V end was cut by 6 bases, the J end by 1 base, with 13 bases between. Germline CDR1 and CDR2: MNHNS and SASEGT. DNA for the CDR3: TGTGCCAGCAGAGCCGGGACGGGATCCTACGAGCAGTACTTC. It translates to CASRAGTGSYEQYF.

The sample holds many counts of this clonotype. The chain employs TRBV28 and TRBJ1-1; D unresolved. The V and J ends lost 6 bases and 0 bases respectively, with 14 bases between them. Germline V gene data show CDR1 as MDHEN and CDR2 as SYDVKM. CDR3 length equals 15 residues. Here the CDR3 reads CASSLPETMNTEAFF. The CDR3 DNA sequence: TGTGCCAGCAGCTTGCCCGAGACAATGAACACTGAAGCTTTCTTT.

This clonotype was picked up many times. The rearrangement joins TRBV28 to TRBJ2-1, with D possibly being TRBD2 (6 bases). Between the trimmed V and J ends, which lost 6 bases and 7 bases, there was a span of 13 bases. CDR1 is MDHEN, CDR2 SYDVKM, per germline. CDR3 length: 13 amino acids. CDR3 in amino acids: CASRSGVGNEQFF. The CDR3, as DNA: TGTGCCAGCAGATCGGGGGTAGGAAATGAGCAGTTCTTC.

This clonotype was seen ten or more times. CDR3 in amino acids: CASSLEGADNQPQHF. CDR3 sequence (DNA): TGCGCCAGCAGCTTGGAGGGGGCAGACAATCAGCCCCAGCATTTT. J is TRBJ1-5 and V is TRBV5-1; 7 bases align to TRBD1. Trimming cost V 0 bases and J 3 bases; bases outside gene matches: 3. The CDR3 length is 15 residues. Germline V CDR1 and CDR2: SGHRS, YFSETQ.

There are many counts of this clonotype. V and J are TRBV7-8 and TRBJ1-6, with D perhaps matching TRBD1 (6 bases). Trimming stripped 1 base from V and 5 bases from J, with 12 bases between. The germline CDR1 and CDR2 sequences are SGHVS and FQNEAQ. This CDR3 is built from 16 residues. CDR3 nucleotides: TGTGCCAGCAGCTTAGACAGGGCCAGAGATAATTCACCCCTCCACTTT. This gives the protein CASSLDRARDNSPLHF.

This clonotype was counted only a few times. The chain combines TRBV5-1 with TRBJ2-2; 7 bases agree with TRBD2. Looked up from germline, CDR1 is SGHRS and CDR2 is YFSETQ. After removal of 3 bases from V and 7 bases from J, the junction contained 12 bases not matched to a gene. This CDR3 comprises 16 residues. CDR3 sequence: CASSSSSTGGSGELFF. The CDR3 DNA follows: TGCGCCAGCAGCTCCTCCTCCACGGGGGGAAGCGGGGAGCTGTTTTTT.

The rearrangement uses TRBV20-1 and TRBJ2-4, with 8 bases aligning to TRBD2. CDR1 and CDR2 from the germline V gene are DFQATT and SNEGSKA (reference sequence). The CDR3 has 18 amino acids. V was pared by 0 bases and J by 0 bases, with 10 bases of the junction left unmatched. The CDR3 DNA reads as TGCAGTGCTAGAGATCTAATTAGGGCGGGGGGAGCCAAAAACATTCAGTACTTC. Residues: CSARDLIRAGGAKNIQYF.

The chain carries TRBV20-1 and TRBJ2-2; D possibly uses TRBD1 or TRBD2 (6 bases each). Germline loops: CDR1 DFQATT, CDR2 SNEGSKA (reference sequence). V shed 3 bases and J shed 7 bases, with 15 bases lying between them. CDR3 length equals 14 residues. The CDR3, as DNA: TGCAGTGCTAGTACCGGGGGCCAAGGCGGGGAGCTGTTTTTT. As protein: CSASTGGQGGELFF.

V is TRBV7-2 and J is TRBJ2-5; D is possibly TRBD2 (6 bases). Trimming stripped 5 bases from V and 2 bases from J, with 15 bases between. This CDR3 comprises 15 residues. Germline assignment: CDR1 SGHTA and CDR2 FQGNSA. The CDR3 DNA follows: TGTGCCAGCAGCCCCGGGGACTCGCAGCAAGAGACCCAGTACTTC. Its protein product is CASSPGDSQQETQYF.

In its sample, this clonotype was seen many times. The CDR3 reads CAISESPSGTDTQYF. CDR3 in DNA: TGTGCCATCAGTGAGTCCCCTAGTGGCACAGATACGCAGTATTTT. The chain has TRBV10-3 and TRBJ2-3; D is unresolved. Looked up from germline, CDR1 is ENHRY and CDR2 is SYGVKD. The CDR3 is made up of 15 amino acids. The germline V and J ends were trimmed by 0 bases and 1 base, with 8 bases remaining between them.

V and J are TRBV29-1 and TRBJ2-5; D gene ambiguous. The germline V and J ends were trimmed by 3 bases and 5 bases, with 16 bases remaining between them. This CDR3 comprises 14 residues. Germline V gives CDR1 SQVTM, CDR2 ANQGSEA. CDR3 loop: CSVDKSGFGETQYF. CDR3 nucleotide sequence: TGCAGCGTTGATAAGTCCGGATTTGGCGAGACCCAGTACTTC.

This chain connects TRBV15 to TRBJ2-7, with D possibly matching TRBD1 (6 bases). Germline V gene lookup returns CDR1 LNHNV and CDR2 YYDKDF (reference sequence). The CDR3 covers 15 residues. V was pared by 0 bases and J by 6 bases, with 15 bases between. CDR3 residues: CATSREQGLEREQYF. Here the CDR3 DNA reads TGTGCCACCAGCAGAGAACAGGGTCTTGAACGCGAGCAGTACTTC.

This chain uses TRBV10-3 with TRBJ1-2; D is ambiguous. The CDR3 contains 13 residues. Per germline, CDR1 ENHRY and CDR2 SYGVKD. V shed 3 bases and J shed 5 bases, with 10 bases lying between them. The CDR3 region is CAISDTGSYGYTF. The DNA for the CDR3 is TGTGCCATCAGTGATACGGGAAGTTATGGCTACACCTTC.